The source of this T cell receptor beta chain is a study of blood T cell repertoires in COVID-19. About the study: Acute-phase and convalescent COVID-19 samples originated in the United States, Italy and Spain. T cells, B-cell-depleted T cells, or PBMCs supplied cDNA or gDNA.

The CDR3 extends over 13 amino acids. The V and J ends lost 8 bases and 3 bases respectively, with 13 bases between them. The germline V gene has CDR1 ENHRY and CDR2 SYGVKD. Per the study methods: Scientists estimated how many nucleated cells there were by amplifying reference gene primers. Generated by immunoSEQ multiplex PCR, the TCRdb table keeps only in-frame clones and is missing some. The DNA was the basis for D and trimming; V, J and clone size are from that table. The sample shows about 250,000 clones, about 83% of them seen only once. The receptor was derived from a man aged 45 to 65 with acute or convalescent COVID-19. Material for sequencing was peripheral blood. The genes are TRBV10-3 and TRBJ1-2, with D possibly TRBD1 on 5 matching bases. The CDR3 reads CAILRGGDYGYTF. CDR3 nucleotides: TGTGCCATCTTAAGGGGCGGGGACTATGGCTACACCTTC.